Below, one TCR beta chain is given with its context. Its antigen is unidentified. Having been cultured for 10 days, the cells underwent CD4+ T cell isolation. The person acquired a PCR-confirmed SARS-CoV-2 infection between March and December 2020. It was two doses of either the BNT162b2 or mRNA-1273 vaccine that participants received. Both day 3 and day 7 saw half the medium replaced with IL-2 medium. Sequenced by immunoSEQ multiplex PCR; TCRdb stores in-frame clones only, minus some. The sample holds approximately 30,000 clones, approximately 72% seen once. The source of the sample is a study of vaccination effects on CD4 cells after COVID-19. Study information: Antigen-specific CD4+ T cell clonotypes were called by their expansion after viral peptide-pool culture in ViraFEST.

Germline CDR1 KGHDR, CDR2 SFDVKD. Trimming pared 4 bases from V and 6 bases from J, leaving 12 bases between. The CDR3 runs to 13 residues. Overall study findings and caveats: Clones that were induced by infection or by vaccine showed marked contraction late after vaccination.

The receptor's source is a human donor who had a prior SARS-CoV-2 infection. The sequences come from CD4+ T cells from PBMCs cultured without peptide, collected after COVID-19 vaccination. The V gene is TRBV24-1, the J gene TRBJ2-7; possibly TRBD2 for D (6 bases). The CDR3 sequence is CATSEYQGGEQYF. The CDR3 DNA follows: TGTGCCACCAGTGAGTACCAGGGAGGCGAGCAGTACTTC.